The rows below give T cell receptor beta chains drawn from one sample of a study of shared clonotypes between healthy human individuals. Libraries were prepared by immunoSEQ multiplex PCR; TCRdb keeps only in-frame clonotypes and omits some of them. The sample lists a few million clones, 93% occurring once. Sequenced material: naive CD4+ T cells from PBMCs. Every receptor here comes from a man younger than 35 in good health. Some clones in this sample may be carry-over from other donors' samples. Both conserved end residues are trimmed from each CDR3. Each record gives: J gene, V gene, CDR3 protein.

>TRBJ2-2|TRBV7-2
ASSLAPWTATGELF
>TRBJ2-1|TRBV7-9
ASSPNKGLAGDSYNEQF
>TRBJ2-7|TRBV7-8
ASSVLSYEQY
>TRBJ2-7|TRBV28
ASSSLEAGAYYEQY
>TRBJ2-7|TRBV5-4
ASSPQAGRPYEQY
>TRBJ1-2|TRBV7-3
ASSFRPESPGYT
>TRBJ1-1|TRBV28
ASDGQGGMRTEAF
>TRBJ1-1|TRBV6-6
ASRPLTTGEAF
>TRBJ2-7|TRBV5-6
ASSLAPSGGAYEQY
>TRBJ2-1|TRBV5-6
ASSELGRRGGEQF
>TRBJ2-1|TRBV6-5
ASSYSTRGEQF
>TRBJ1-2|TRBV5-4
ASSLDVGTASYT
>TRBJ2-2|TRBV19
ASSIRPGELF
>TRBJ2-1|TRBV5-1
ASSLPQITEQF
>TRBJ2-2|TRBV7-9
ASSPPGMSRATGELF
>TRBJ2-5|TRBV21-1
ASTGTLRREQETQY
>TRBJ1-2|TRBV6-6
ASRGTGGSTYGYT
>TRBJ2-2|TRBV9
ASSGTSGYTGELF
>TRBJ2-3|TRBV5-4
ASSPTSGSTDTQY
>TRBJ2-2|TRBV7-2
ASSLGVSGAGELF
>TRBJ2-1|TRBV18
ASYYTRGSLGEQF
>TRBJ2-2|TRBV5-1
ASSPRTAANTGELF
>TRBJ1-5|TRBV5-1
ASSPTGNSNQPQH
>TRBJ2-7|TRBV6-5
ASRATSYEQY
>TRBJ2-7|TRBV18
ASSPRQDTYEQY
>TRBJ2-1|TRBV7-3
ASSAGRGIYNEQF
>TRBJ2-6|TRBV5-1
ASSRDPAAGANVLT
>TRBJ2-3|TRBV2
ASSATATSTQY
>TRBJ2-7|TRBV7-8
ATGLKYEQY
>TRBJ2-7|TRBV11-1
ASSLEGLADYEQY
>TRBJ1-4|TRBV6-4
ASSGAAKNNEKLF
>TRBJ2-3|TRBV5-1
ASSLVLGTDTQY
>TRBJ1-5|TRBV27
ASSSRQGTSNQPQH
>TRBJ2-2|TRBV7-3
ASSLGFTNTGELF
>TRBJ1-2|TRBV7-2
ASSLGAAHGGYGYT
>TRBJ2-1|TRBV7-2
ASSLARASSYNEQF